Below, 16 T cell receptor beta chains from the same sample are listed, as sequenced in a study of blood T cell repertoires in COVID-19. This table comes from immunoSEQ multiplex PCR, and its TCRdb copy is limited to in-frame clones, with some not included. The sample holds some 180,000 clones, 84% seen once. Specimen: peripheral blood. These receptors came from a human donor in a cohort sampled during active COVID-19.

The genes are TRBV29-1 and TRBJ1-5; D is undetermined. The CDR3 has 13 amino acids. Germline lookup yields CDR1 SQVTM and CDR2 ANQGSEA. V gave up 4 bases and J gave up 0 bases, with 7 bases separating them. The CDR3 DNA follows: TGCAGCGTTGGAGGCACTAGCAATCAGCCCCAGCATTTT. The encoded protein is CSVGGTSNQPQHF.

This chain joins TRBV5-4 and TRBJ2-1; TRBD2 aligns across 7 bases. This CDR3 is built from 16 residues. Germline V gene data show CDR1 as SGHNT and CDR2 as YYREEE (reference sequence). The V and J ends lost 1 base and 4 bases, in that order; junction bases with no gene match: 8. Here the CDR3 reads CASSLLVAGEYNEQFF. The CDR3 DNA follows: TGTGCCAGCAGCTTGCTCGTGGCGGGGGAGTACAATGAGCAGTTCTTC.

The CDR3 reads CASSEPSRLAGAKLSTDTQYF. As DNA, the CDR3 is TGTGCCAGCAGTGAACCGAGTAGGCTAGCGGGGGCCAAGCTTAGCACAGATACGCAGTATTTT. The rearrangement joins TRBV2 to TRBJ2-3, with TRBD2 matching over 10 bases. The V segment lost 2 bases and the J segment 0 bases; nucleotides outside the gene matches: 17. Germline V gene data show CDR1 as SNHLY and CDR2 as FYNNEI. The CDR3 length is 21 residues. Drawing the rest from reference TRBV2 and TRBJ2-3, the complete variable domain is EPEVTQTPSHQVTQMGQEVILRCVPISNHLYFYWYRQILGQKVEFLVSFYNNEISEKSEIFDDQFSVERPDGSNFTLKIRSTKLEDSAMYFCASSEPSRLAGAKLSTDTQYFGPGTRLTVL.

This clone was counted between two and nine times. This chain connects TRBV30 to TRBJ1-2; TRBD1 aligns across 7 bases. The CDR3 extends over 15 amino acids. The junction had 12 bases not matched to a gene; V was cut back by 4 bases and J by 4 bases. Per the germline V gene, CDR1 is GTSNPN and CDR2 is SVGIG (reference sequence). Here the CDR3 reads CAWTPDRRVSYGYTF. CDR3 in DNA: TGTGCCTGGACCCCGGACAGGAGGGTTTCCTATGGCTACACCTTC.

CDR3 residues: CASIPQESGGYGYTF. CDR3 in DNA: TGTGCCAGCATCCCCCAAGAATCGGGTGGCTATGGCTACACCTTC. The chain combines TRBV28 with TRBJ1-2; no clear D. The CDR3 runs 15 residues. Trimming removed 7 bases from V and 4 bases from J, with 19 bases in between. Germline V gives CDR1 MDHEN, CDR2 SYDVKM.

This clone was found once. The chain has TRBV5-1 and TRBJ2-5, with D unclear. V was pared by 1 base and J by 2 bases, with 12 bases between. The germline V gene encodes CDR1 SGHRS and CDR2 YFSETQ. The CDR3 runs to 15 residues. CDR3 sequence reads: CASSLPPLSQETQYF. The CDR3 region has the DNA TGCGCCAGCAGCTTGCCTCCACTTTCTCAAGAGACCCAGTACTTC.

This sequence joins TRBV5-1 and TRBJ1-6; TRBD1 matches 7 bases. Germline CDR1 is SGHRS and CDR2 is YFSETQ. This CDR3 has 15 residues. Trimming removed 0 bases from V and 8 bases from J; junction bases left unmatched: 5. In DNA, the CDR3 is TGCGCCAGCAGCTTGGTATACAGGGGTGATTCACCCCTCCACTTT. It yields the protein CASSLVYRGDSPLHF.

The chain joins TRBV30 to TRBJ1-2; tentative D call: TRBD1 (5 bases). Between the trimmed V and J ends, which lost 0 bases and 7 bases, there was a span of 15 bases. This CDR3 comprises 14 residues. Germline loops: CDR1 GTSNPN, CDR2 SVGIG (reference sequence). Written as DNA, the CDR3 is TGTGCCTGGAGTGTCGGGGGGGGGACGTCTGGCTACACCTTC. It codes for CAWSVGGGTSGYTF.

This clone was counted only a few times. The chain uses TRBV5-1 and TRBJ1-4, with D tentatively TRBD1 (6 bases). V lost 2 bases to trimming and J lost 8 bases, with 10 bases between them. CDR1 is SGHRS, CDR2 YFSETQ, per germline. The CDR3 totals 13 residues. The CDR3 loop is CASSLGGVEKLFF. The CDR3 bases are TGCGCCAGCAGCTTAGGGGGTGTCGAAAAACTGTTTTTT.

This chain connects TRBV12-5 to TRBJ2-7; D perhaps matches TRBD1 (5 bases). V was shortened by 7 bases and J by 6 bases, with 19 bases between the two germline ends. Looked up from germline, CDR1 is LGHNT and CDR2 is FRNRAP. The CDR3 is made up of 14 amino acids. The CDR3: CASAITSRVGEQYF. The CDR3, as DNA: TGTGCTAGTGCCATCACCTCCAGGGTAGGCGAGCAGTACTTC.

This clone was recorded once. This chain links TRBV11-3 with TRBJ1-1, with 7 bases fitting TRBD1. Germline CDR1 reads SGHNT; CDR2 reads YENEEA. Trimming removed 1 base from V and 1 base from J; junction bases left unmatched: 0. The CDR3 is 14 amino acids. The CDR3 nucleotides are TGTGCCAGCAGCTTAGGACAGGGGAACACTGAAGCTTTCTTT. This encodes CASSLGQGNTEAFF.

V usage is TRBV20-1 and J usage is TRBJ1-1; TRBD1 is a possible D gene (6 bases). Germline V CDR1 and CDR2: DFQATT, SNEGSKA (reference sequence). CDR3 length equals 14 residues. V was cut by 3 bases and J by 4 bases, with 15 bases left in between. The CDR3: CSASTGLRFTEAFF. Written as DNA, the CDR3 is TGCAGTGCTAGTACAGGGTTAAGGTTCACTGAAGCTTTCTTT.

CDR3 protein: CASSQEQGGTDTQYF. CDR3 bases: TGTGCCAGCAGCCAAGAGCAGGGTGGCACAGATACGCAGTATTTT. The rearrangement joins TRBV3-1 (or the pseudogene TRBV3-2) to TRBJ2-3; a weak D match, TRBD1 (5 bases). The CDR3 totals 15 residues. CDR1 is LGHDT, CDR2 YNNKEL, per germline (reference sequence). V lost 0 bases and J 1 base, leaving 8 bases between the germline ends.

This sequence joins TRBV6-5 and TRBJ2-5, with TRBD2 matching 7 bases. Unmatched junction bases numbered 5, after V lost 1 base and J lost 3 bases. In germline, CDR1 is MNHEY, CDR2 SVGAGI. There are 15 residues in the CDR3. The CDR3 protein is CASSYFAGVEETQYF. CDR3 nucleotide sequence: TGTGCCAGCAGTTACTTTGCGGGGGTTGAAGAGACCCAGTACTTC.

The chain carries TRBV7-8 and TRBJ1-1, with 10 bases matching TRBD1. Per the germline V gene, CDR1 is SGHVS and CDR2 is FQNEAQ. Trimming took 5 bases from V and 1 from J; bases not matched to a gene: 4. The CDR3 is 15 amino acids. CDR3 nucleotides: TGTGCCAGCAGCGACAGGGGGCAGTGGAACACTGAAGCTTTCTTT. Translated, it gives CASSDRGQWNTEAFF.

The chain recombines TRBV27 with TRBJ2-7; 7 positions match TRBD1. Germline V gene data show CDR1 as MNHEY and CDR2 as SMNVEV (reference sequence). The CDR3 consists of 14 residues. Unmatched junction bases numbered 12, after V lost 5 bases and J lost 8 bases. CDR3 in DNA: TGTGCCAGCAGTCCCGCCGGCAGGGGGAAACAGCAGTACTTC. Translating gives CASSPAGRGKQQYF.